Sequencing of this T cell receptor beta chain was carried out in a study of T cell responses to AZD1222 COVID-19 vaccine. Clones were read by immunoSEQ multiplex PCR, and TCRdb kept only the in-frame ones, dropping some. The repertoire holds around 110,000 clones, with 88% as singletons. The TCR comes from an adult in good health. The source material was peripheral blood, sampled on day 0 of AZD1222 vaccination.

The CDR3 nucleotides are TGTGCCACCAGTGATGCCAGGGTTAACTATGGCTACACCTTC. Amino acids: CATSDARVNYGYTF. This rearrangement joins TRBV24-1 to TRBJ1-2, with a tentative D call TRBD1 (5 bases). Germline V CDR1 and CDR2: KGHDR, SFDVKD. The V end was cut by 3 bases, the J end by 1 base, with 8 bases between. CDR3 length equals 14 residues.